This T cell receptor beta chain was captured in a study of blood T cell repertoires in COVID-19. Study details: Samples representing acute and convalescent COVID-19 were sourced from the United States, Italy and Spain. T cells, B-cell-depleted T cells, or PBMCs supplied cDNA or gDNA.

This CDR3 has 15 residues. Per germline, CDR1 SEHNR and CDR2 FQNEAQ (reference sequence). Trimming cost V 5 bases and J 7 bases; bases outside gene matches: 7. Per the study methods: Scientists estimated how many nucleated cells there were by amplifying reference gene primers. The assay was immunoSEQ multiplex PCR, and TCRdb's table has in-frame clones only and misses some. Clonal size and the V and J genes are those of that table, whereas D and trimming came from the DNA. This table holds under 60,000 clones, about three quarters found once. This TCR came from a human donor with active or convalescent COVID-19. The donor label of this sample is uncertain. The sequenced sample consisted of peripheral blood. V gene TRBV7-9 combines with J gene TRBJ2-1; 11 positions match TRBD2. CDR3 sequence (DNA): TGTGCCAGCAGCCACACTAGCGGGAGCCCAAATGAGCAGTTCTTC. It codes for CASSHTSGSPNEQFF.